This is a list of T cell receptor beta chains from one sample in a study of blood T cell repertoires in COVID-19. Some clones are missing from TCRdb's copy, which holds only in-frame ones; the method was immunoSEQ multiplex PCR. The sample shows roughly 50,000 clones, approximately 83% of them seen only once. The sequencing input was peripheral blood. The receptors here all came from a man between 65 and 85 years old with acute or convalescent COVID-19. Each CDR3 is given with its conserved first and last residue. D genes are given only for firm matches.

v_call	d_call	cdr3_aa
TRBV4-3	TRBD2	CASSHGTSGGAYNEQFF
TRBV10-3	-	CAISERGSNTEAFF
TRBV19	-	CASSPTWQIVYGYTF
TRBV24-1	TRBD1	CATSVTGGMDEQFF
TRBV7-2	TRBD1	CASSMTGDHEQYF
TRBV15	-	CATSREEGIRSPLHF
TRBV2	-	CASSADSIYNSPLHF
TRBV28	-	CASSLQGPTQYF
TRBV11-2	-	CASSLVWGVPGELFF
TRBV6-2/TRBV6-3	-	CASSYLTYEQYF
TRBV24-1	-	CATSQGPPGSEAFF
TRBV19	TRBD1	CASSLDRGYNYGYTF
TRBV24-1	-	CATSEAGDRPYEQYF
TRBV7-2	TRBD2	CASSLVASGDNEQFF
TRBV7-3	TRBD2	CASSFSGTSGTGELFF
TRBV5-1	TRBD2	CASSLGLAGTDTQYF
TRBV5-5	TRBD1	CASSFIVNRGDQPQHF
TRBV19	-	CASSPPTRDIGNQPQHF
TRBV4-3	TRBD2	CASSQDGLAGVRQYF
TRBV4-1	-	CASSQGTRVGTEAFF
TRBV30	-	CAWSAPPTNTGELFF
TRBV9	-	CASSVGDQGLDYGYTF
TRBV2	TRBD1	CASSVRQGEETQYF
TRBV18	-	CASSSGFQETQYF
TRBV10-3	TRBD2	CAISSTSGSGYNEQFF
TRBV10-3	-	CAISDRGGDQPQHF
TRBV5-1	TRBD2	CASSFELAGPYEQYF
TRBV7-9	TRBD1	CASSLGTGTGSGNTIYF
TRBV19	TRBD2	CASSTSGSTDTQYF
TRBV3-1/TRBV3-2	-	CASSQANYGYTF
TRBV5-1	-	CASSASSGTYTEAFF
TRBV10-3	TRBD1	CAISGSGGTENQPQHF
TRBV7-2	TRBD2	CASSSTSGYQETQYF
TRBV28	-	CASRRTDTDTQYF
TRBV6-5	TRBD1	CASSQTGGRYGYTF
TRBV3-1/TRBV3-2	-	CASSYHSPPYGYTF
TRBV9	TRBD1	CASSVETGAYEQYF
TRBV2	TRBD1	CASSATGGNGYTF
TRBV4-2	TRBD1	CASSQDLADRGRFDGYTF
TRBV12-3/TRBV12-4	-	CASSLGLGSPLHF
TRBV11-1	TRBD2	CASRFGLAGTYEQYF
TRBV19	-	CASSIGFSGRNEQFF
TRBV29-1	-	CSVHRGRRNEQYF
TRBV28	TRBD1	CASSLPGQGSYEQYF
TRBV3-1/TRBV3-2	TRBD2	CASSQELRGESTDTQYF
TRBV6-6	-	CASSYMTENTGELFF
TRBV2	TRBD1	CATLPRTGVPGELFF
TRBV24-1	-	CATTRTVYEQYF
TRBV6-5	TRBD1	CASSYTGTGEHEQYF
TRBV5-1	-	CASSLGLGGPQETQYF
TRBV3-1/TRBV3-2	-	CASSQPTGTGNTIYF
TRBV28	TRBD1	CASSLLPRGMNTEAFF